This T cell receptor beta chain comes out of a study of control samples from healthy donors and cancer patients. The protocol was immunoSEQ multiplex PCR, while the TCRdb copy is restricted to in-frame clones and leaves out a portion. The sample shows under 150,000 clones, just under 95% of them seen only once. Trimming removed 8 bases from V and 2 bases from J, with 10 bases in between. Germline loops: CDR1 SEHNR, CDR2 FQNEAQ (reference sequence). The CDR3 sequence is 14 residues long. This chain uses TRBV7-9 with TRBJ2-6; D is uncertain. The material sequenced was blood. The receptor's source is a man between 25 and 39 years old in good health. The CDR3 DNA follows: TGTGCCAGCCAAGAAGGCGCTGGGGCCAACGTCCTGACTTTC. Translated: CASQEGAGANVLTF. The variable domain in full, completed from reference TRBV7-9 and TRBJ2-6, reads DTGVSQNPRHKITKRGQNVTFRCDPISEHNRLYWYRQTLGQGPEFLTYFQNEAQLEKSRLLSDRFSAERPKGSFSTLEIQRTEQGDSAMYLCASQEGAGANVLTFGAGSRLTVL.